This T cell receptor beta chain was identified in a study of T cells after yellow fever vaccination. For the study at large: Preparation used SMART-Seq v4 Ultra Low Input for the low-cell-number fractions.

UMIs were added to TCR cDNA along with a universal primer site when it was made by 5'RACE template switching. TCRdb re-derived calls from the 5' RACE reads in MiXCR, one entry per CDR3 protein. This table has about 580,000 distinct CDR3 sequences, roughly a sixth appearing once. V gave up 4 bases and J gave up 4 bases, with 12 bases separating them. The CDR3 has 14 residues. At least ten counts were recorded for this clonotype. The chain links TRBV12-3 or TRBV12-4 to TRBJ2-3, with D perhaps TRBD1 (5 bases). This specimen was PBMCs, taken roughly 5 days after the first yellow fever vaccination. The sequence came from a young man who received the YFV17D yellow fever vaccine. The CDR3 here is CASSWGRVADTQYF. DNA of the CDR3: TGTGCCAGCAGTTGGGGCAGGGTGGCAGATACGCAGTATTTT.